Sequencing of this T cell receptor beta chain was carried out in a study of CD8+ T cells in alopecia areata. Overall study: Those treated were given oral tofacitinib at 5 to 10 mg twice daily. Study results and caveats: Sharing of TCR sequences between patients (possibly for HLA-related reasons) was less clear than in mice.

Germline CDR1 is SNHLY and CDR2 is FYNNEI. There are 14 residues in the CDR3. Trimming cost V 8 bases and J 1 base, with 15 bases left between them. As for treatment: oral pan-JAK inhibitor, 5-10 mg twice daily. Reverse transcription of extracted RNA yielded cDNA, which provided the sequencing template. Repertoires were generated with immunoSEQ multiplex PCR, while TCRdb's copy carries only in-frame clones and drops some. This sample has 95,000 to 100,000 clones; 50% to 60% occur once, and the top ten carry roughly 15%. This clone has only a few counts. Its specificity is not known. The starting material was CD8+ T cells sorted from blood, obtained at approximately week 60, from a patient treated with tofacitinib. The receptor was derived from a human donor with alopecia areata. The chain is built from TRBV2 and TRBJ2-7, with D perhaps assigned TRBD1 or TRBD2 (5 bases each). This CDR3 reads CASALGGGSYEQYF. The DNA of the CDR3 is TGTGCCAGCGCCCTGGGTGGGGGATCCTACGAGCAGTACTTC.